The following is a T cell receptor (beta chain) sequence with its context. Its antigen is currently unknown. The germline V gene has CDR1 SQVTM and CDR2 ANQGSEA. The V and J ends lost 2 bases and 4 bases respectively, with 15 bases between them. The CDR3 covers 14 residues. Generated by immunoSEQ multiplex PCR, the TCRdb table keeps only in-frame clones and is missing some. The sample consists of around 2.1 million clones, about 94% of them appearing once. This specimen belongs to a study of shared clonotypes between healthy human individuals. Study results and caveats: Estimated clonotype richness was generally higher in naive than memory subsets. A reduction in generation probabilities was seen for non-shared clonotypes relative to those shared by all four donors.

The sequencing input was naive CD4+ T cells sorted from blood. Subset here: CD45RA+ positively selected. This TCR derives from a man younger than 35 in good health. The chain recombines TRBV29-1 with TRBJ2-7, with D perhaps matching TRBD1 or TRBD2 (5 bases each). For the CDR3, the DNA is TGCAGCGTTGAAATCCCGGGGACGGCTTACGAGCAGTACTTC. Translating gives CSVEIPGTAYEQYF.